The T cell receptor beta chain described here comes from a study of human T cells and chemical hapten exposure. Germline values: CDR1 MNHEY, CDR2 SVGAGI. The CDR3 has 15 amino acids. Trimming left V 2 bases short and J 4 bases short, with 9 bases between. Time point here: pre-sensitization, week 0. Treatment of the sample: therapeutic diphenylcyclopropenone sensitization with weekly scalp DPC. MiXCR, run by TCRdb on the RACE reads, gives a single entry per CDR3 protein. This sample has 87,000 or so distinct CDR3 sequences, with around 9.6% found just once. The V and J genes are TRBV6-5 and TRBJ2-6; no firm D call. The sequence derives from a woman aged 40 to 50 with alopecia areata. Some clones in this sample may be carry-over from other donors' samples. Specimen: whole blood, collected in connection with sensitization to the hapten diphenylcyclopropenone (DPC). DNA of the CDR3: TGTGCCAGCAGTTACCCGGCCATCGGGGCCAACGTCCTGACTTTC. As protein: CASSYPAIGANVLTF.